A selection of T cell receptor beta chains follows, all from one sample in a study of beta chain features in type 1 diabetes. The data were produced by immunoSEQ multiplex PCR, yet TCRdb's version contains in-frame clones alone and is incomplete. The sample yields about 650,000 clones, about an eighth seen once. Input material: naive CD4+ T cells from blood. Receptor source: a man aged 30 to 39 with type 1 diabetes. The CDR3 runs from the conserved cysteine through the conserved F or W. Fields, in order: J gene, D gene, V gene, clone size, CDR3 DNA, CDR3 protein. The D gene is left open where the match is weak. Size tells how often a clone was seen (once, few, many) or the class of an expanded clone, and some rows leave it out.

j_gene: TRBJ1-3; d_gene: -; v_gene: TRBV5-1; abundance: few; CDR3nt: TGCGCCAGCAGCCCGACTGATTCCTCTGGAAACACCATATATTTT; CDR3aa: CASSPTDSSGNTIYF
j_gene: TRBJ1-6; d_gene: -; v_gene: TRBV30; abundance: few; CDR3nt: TGTGCCTGGAGTCCTGGTGATTCACCCCTCCACTTT; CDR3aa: CAWSPGDSPLHF
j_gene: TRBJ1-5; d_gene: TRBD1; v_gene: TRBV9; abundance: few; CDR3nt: TGTGCCAGCAGCGTTACCCCAGGGGGTCAGCCCCAGCATTTT; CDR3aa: CASSVTPGGQPQHF
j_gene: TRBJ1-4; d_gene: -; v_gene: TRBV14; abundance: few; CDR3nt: TGTGCCAGCAGCCAAGAGTGGGGAACGGACTCTAATGAAAAACTGTTTTTT; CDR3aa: CASSQEWGTDSNEKLFF
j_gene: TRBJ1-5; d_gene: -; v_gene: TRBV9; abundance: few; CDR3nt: TGTGCCAGCAGCGTAGGGGGCGCCGGGCAGCCCCAGCATTTT; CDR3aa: CASSVGGAGQPQHF
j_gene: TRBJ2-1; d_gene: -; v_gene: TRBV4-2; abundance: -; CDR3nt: TGTGCCAGCAGCCAAGATAAGGGGCTCCGTTTGGAGCAGTTCTTC; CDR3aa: CASSQDKGLRLEQFF
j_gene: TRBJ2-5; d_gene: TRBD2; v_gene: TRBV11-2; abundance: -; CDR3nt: TGTGCCAGCAGCGGACTAGCGGGGGGCGTTCGGGAGACCCAGTACTTC; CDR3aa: CASSGLAGGVRETQYF
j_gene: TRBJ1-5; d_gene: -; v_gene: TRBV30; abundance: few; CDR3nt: TGTGCCTGGAGTGTAGCGACGGTCAATCAGCCCCAGCATTTT; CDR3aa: CAWSVATVNQPQHF
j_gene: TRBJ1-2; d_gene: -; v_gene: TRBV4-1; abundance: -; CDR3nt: TGCGCCAGCAGCCAAGATACGACAGCTCGGCATGGCTACACCTTC; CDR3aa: CASSQDTTARHGYTF
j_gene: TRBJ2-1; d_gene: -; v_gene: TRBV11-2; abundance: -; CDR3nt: TGTGCCAGCAGCTTAGATCGCCAGGGAAGGGGGCAGTTCTTC; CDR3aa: CASSLDRQGRGQFF
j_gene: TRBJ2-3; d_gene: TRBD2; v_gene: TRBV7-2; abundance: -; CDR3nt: TGTGCCAGCGGGACTAGCGGGGCTGGTACGCAGTATTTT; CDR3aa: CASGTSGAGTQYF
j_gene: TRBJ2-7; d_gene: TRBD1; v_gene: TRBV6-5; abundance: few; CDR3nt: TGTGCCAGCAGACTCGACAGGGGCGACTCCTACGAGCAGTACTTC; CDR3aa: CASRLDRGDSYEQYF
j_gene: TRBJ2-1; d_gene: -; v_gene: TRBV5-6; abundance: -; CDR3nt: TGTGCCAGCAGCCTGGGACCTACGAGCTCCTACAATGAGCAGTTCTTC; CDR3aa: CASSLGPTSSYNEQFF
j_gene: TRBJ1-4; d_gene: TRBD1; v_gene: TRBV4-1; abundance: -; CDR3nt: TGCGCCAGCAGCCAAGGAGGGACAGGGCTGCTGGAAAAACTGTTTTTT; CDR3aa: CASSQGGTGLLEKLFF
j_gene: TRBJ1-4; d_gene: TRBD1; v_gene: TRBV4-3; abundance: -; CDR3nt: TGCGCCAGCAGCCGCGCAAGACAGGGAGGAGTTGAGGAAAAACTGTTTTTT; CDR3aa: CASSRARQGGVEEKLFF
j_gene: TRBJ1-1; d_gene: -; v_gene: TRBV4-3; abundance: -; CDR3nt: TGCGCCAGCAGCCAGTCCAGAGACACTGAAGCTTTCTTT; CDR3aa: CASSQSRDTEAFF
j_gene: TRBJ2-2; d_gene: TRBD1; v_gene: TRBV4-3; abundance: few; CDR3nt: TGCGCCAGCAGCCAAGAAGGGACAGCGAACACCGGGGAGCTGTTTTTT; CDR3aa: CASSQEGTANTGELFF
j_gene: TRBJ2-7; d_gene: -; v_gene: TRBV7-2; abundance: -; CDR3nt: TGTGCCAGCAGCTTAGGTATGGGTTACGAGCAGTACTTC; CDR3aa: CASSLGMGYEQYF
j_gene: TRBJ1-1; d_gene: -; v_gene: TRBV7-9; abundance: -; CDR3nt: TGTGCCAGCAGCTTGTTGGGACTTAACACTGAAGCTTTCTTT; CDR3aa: CASSLLGLNTEAFF
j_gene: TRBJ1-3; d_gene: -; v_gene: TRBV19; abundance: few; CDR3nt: TGTGCCAGTAGTATTAGGGGCGGAAACACCATATATTTT; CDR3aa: CASSIRGGNTIYF
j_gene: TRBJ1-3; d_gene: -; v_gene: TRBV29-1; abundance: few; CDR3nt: TGCAGCGTTGGGGGGGGACCGTTCGGAAACACCATATATTTT; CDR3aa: CSVGGGPFGNTIYF
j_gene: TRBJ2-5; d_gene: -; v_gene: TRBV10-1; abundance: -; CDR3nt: TGCGCCAGCAGTGAGGGGGGCCAAGAGACCCAGTACTTC; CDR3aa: CASSEGGQETQYF
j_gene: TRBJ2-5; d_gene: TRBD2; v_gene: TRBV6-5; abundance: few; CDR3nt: TGTGCCAGCAGTTACTCGGCGGGGGGGCCGCAGACCCAGTACTTC; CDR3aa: CASSYSAGGPQTQYF
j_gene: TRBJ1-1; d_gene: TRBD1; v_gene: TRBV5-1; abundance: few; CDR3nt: TGCGCCAGCAGCCCTCCCGGACAGGGCGGTGAAGCTTTCTTT; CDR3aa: CASSPPGQGGEAFF
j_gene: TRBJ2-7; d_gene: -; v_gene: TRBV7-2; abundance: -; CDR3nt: TGTGCCAGCGGCCCCCGGGACACGTCCTACGAGCAGTACTTC; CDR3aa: CASGPRDTSYEQYF
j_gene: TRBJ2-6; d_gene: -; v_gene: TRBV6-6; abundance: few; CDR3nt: TGTGCCAGCAAGAGGGACGGCGCAGTTGGGGCCAACGTCCTGACTTTC; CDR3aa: CASKRDGAVGANVLTF
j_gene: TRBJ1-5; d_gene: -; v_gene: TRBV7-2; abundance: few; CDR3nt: TGTGCCAGCAGCTTAGTCGGGGATAGCAATCAGCCCCAGCATTTT; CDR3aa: CASSLVGDSNQPQHF
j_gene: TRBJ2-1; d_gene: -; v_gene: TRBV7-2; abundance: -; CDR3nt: TGTGCCAGCAGCTCACAGGGAGCTCTATCCTACAATGAGCAGTTCTTC; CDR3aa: CASSSQGALSYNEQFF
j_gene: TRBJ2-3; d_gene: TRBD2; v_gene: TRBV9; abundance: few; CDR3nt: TGTGCCAGCAAAGCGGGGGGCACAGATACGCAGTATTTT; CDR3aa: CASKAGGTDTQYF
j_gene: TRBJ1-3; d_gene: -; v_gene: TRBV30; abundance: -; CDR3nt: TGTGCCTGGAGTGTAACAGCCTCTGGAAACACCATATATTTT; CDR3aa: CAWSVTASGNTIYF
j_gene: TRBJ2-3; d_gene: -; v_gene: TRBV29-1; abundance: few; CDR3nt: TGCAGCGTGGCGGGGGCCGCTGACTCCACAGATACGCAGTATTTT; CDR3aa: CSVAGAADSTDTQYF